The 25 T cell receptor beta chains presented below share a single source sample, sequenced in a study of T cell responses to AZD1222 COVID-19 vaccine. The assay was immunoSEQ multiplex PCR, and TCRdb's table has in-frame clones only and misses some. This table has roughly 150,000 clones, around 84% appearing once. Material: peripheral blood, obtained on day 0 of AZD1222 vaccination. These receptors were collected from an adult in good health.

J is TRBJ1-6 and V is TRBV5-6; TRBD1 might be the D (5 bases). The CDR3 is 15 residues long. Per germline, CDR1 SGHDT and CDR2 YYEEEE. The V end lost 4 bases, the J end lost 8 bases, and 16 bases lay between the germline ends. CDR3 amino acids: CASSITLSGHSPLHF. The CDR3 DNA sequence: TGTGCCAGCAGCATCACACTCTCAGGGCATTCACCCCTCCACTTT.

The CDR3 reads CASSHRTGTSMSSYNSPLHF. In DNA form, the CDR3 reads TGTGCCAGCAGTCACCGTACCGGGACATCGATGAGCTCCTATAATTCACCCCTCCACTTT. This chain connects TRBV6-6 to TRBJ1-6; tentative D call: TRBD1 (6 bases). The CDR3 runs 20 residues. The ends were cut back, 5 bases at V and 0 bases at J, with 23 bases in the middle. Germline values: CDR1 MNHNY, CDR2 SVGAGI (reference sequence).

V usage is TRBV3-1 (or the pseudogene TRBV3-2) and J usage is TRBJ2-7, with 7 positions matching TRBD1. Germline CDR1 and CDR2: LGHDT and YNNKEL (reference sequence). This CDR3 contains 15 residues. V lost 4 bases, J lost 0 bases, and 6 bases stayed unmatched. The CDR3 DNA is TGTGCCAGCAGCCCTGGGACAGCACCCTCCTACGAGCAGTACTTC. Translating gives CASSPGTAPSYEQYF.

There are a few counts of this clone. The gene calls are TRBV5-1 and TRBJ1-4; no reliable D call. Germline lookup yields CDR1 SGHRS and CDR2 YFSETQ. There are 15 residues in the CDR3. V shed 10 bases and J shed 2 bases, with 18 bases lying between them. This CDR3 reads CASAPERVTNEKLFF. CDR3 DNA: TGCGCCTCAGCCCCAGAAAGGGTCACTAATGAAAAACTGTTTTTT. Drawing the rest from reference TRBV5-1 and TRBJ1-4, the complete variable domain is KAGVTQTPRYLIKTRGQQVTLSCSPISGHRSVSWYQQTPGQGLQFLFEYFSETQRNKGNFPGRFSGRQFSNSRSEMNVSTLELGDSALYLCASAPERVTNEKLFFGSGTQLSVL.

This clone showed up just once. The chain employs TRBV5-1 and TRBJ1-2; 10 bases agree with TRBD1. The germline CDR1 and CDR2 sequences are SGHRS and YFSETQ. The CDR3 consists of 14 residues. V lost 4 bases, J lost 8 bases, and 8 bases stayed unmatched. The DNA for the CDR3 is TGCGCCAGCAGCCCAGGGGGGACAGGGGACGGCTACACCTTC. It translates to CASSPGGTGDGYTF.

The genes are TRBV6-5 and TRBJ1-2; perhaps TRBD1 as D (6 bases). The germline V gene has CDR1 MNHEY and CDR2 SVGAGI. This CDR3 is 14 amino acids long. The ends were cut back, 6 bases at V and 7 bases at J, with 18 bases in the middle. The CDR3 DNA reads as TGTGCCAGCAGCCCCCGACAGGTAGGGGGTGGCTACACCTTC. This sequence encodes CASSPRQVGGGYTF.

This chain connects TRBV5-6 to TRBJ1-3; no definite D call. V lost 4 bases to trimming and J lost 8 bases, with 13 bases between them. This CDR3 has 13 residues. The germline CDR1 and CDR2 sequences are SGHDT and YYEEEE. The CDR3 bases are TGTGCCAGCAGCCCTGCTGGGAAACACACCATATATTTT. Amino acids: CASSPAGKHTIYF.

The rearrangement links TRBV2 to TRBJ1-2; TRBD1 matches 9 bases. CDR3 size: 14 residues. CDR1 and CDR2 (germline): SNHLY, FYNNEI. Losses at the gene ends were 4 bases for V and 8 bases for J; bases not matched to a gene: 8. In DNA, the CDR3 is TGTGCCAGCAGTGTTCAAGGGACAGGGTTCGGCTACACCTTC. This gives the protein CASSVQGTGFGYTF.

V is TRBV2 and J is TRBJ1-1; 7 bases fit TRBD1. The CDR3 runs to 14 residues. The junction had 6 bases not matched to a gene; V was cut back by 1 base and J by 7 bases. Germline-derived CDR1 and CDR2 are SNHLY and FYNNEI. In nucleotides, the CDR3 is TGTGCCAGCAGTGAAGACAGGGGATCGGGTGAAGCTTTCTTT. Protein product: CASSEDRGSGEAFF.

This chain uses TRBV20-1 with TRBJ1-3; 10 positions agree with TRBD1. Per germline, CDR1 DFQATT and CDR2 SNEGSKA (reference sequence). After removal of 3 bases from V and 0 bases from J, the junction contained 8 bases not matched to a gene. The CDR3 is 17 residues long. CDR3 sequence: CSASGGQGVLSGNTIYF. DNA for the CDR3: TGCAGTGCTAGTGGAGGACAGGGGGTTCTCTCTGGAAACACCATATATTTT.

The chain couples TRBV18 to TRBJ1-5, with 8 bases matching TRBD1. The CDR3 extends over 16 amino acids. Trimming removed 3 bases from V and 1 base from J; junction bases left unmatched: 5. Germline V CDR1 and CDR2: KGHSH, LQKENI. This CDR3 reads CASSPRGRVSNQPQHF. CDR3 DNA: TGTGCCAGCTCACCCAGGGGGCGGGTAAGCAATCAGCCCCAGCATTTT.

This chain connects TRBV28 to TRBJ1-2; unclear D gene. Germline assignment: CDR1 MDHEN and CDR2 SYDVKM. This CDR3 region has 11 residues. V was pared by 5 bases and J by 8 bases, with 9 bases between. The CDR3 reads CASSPERGYTF. CDR3 DNA sequence: TGTGCCAGCAGTCCCGAGCGGGGCTACACCTTC.

The rearrangement links TRBV4-1 to TRBJ1-3; 8 positions match TRBD1. V gave up 0 bases and J gave up 3 bases; unmatched junction bases: 4. This CDR3 comprises 16 residues. The germline V gene has CDR1 MGHRA and CDR2 YSYEKL. The CDR3, as DNA: TGCGCCAGCAGCCAAGACGACAGGGGTTATGGAAACACCATATATTTT. This encodes CASSQDDRGYGNTIYF.

The chain combines TRBV3-1 (or the pseudogene TRBV3-2) with TRBJ1-1; D not certain. V was pared by 1 base and J by 8 bases, with 8 bases between. The germline V gene has CDR1 LGHDT and CDR2 YNNKEL (reference sequence). The length of the CDR3 is 12 residues. CDR3 in DNA: TGTGCCAGCAGCCAAGGTTGGACGGAAGCTTTCTTT. This gives the protein CASSQGWTEAFF.

The chain is built from TRBV6-6 and TRBJ2-6, with D possibly TRBD1 on 6 matching bases. This CDR3 is 16 amino acids long. Germline CDR1 is MNHNY and CDR2 is SVGAGI (reference sequence). V was cut by 4 bases and J by 2 bases, with 12 bases left in between. The CDR3 protein is CASSSANRAGANVLTF. CDR3 coding DNA: TGTGCCAGCAGTTCCGCGAACAGGGCTGGGGCCAACGTCCTGACTTTC.

The chain employs TRBV6-6 and TRBJ1-5, with D uncertain. CDR1 and CDR2 from the germline V gene are MNHNY and SVGAGI (reference sequence). V was pared by 0 bases and J by 5 bases, with 5 bases between. The CDR3 is made up of 13 amino acids. CDR3 DNA: TGTGCCAGCAGTTACTCGTTAGATCAGCCCCAGCATTTT. It encodes CASSYSLDQPQHF.

This clone was counted a few times. The chain carries TRBV28 and TRBJ1-3; no definite D call. CDR3 length: 18 residues. CDR1 MDHEN and CDR2 SYDVKM come from the germline V gene. V was trimmed by 7 bases and J by 0 bases, leaving 22 bases between them. The CDR3: CASIDGGASLFSGNTIYF. Written as DNA, the CDR3 is TGTGCCAGCATCGACGGTGGAGCCTCCCTATTCTCTGGAAACACCATATATTTT.

This sequence joins TRBV6-5 and TRBJ1-6; 11 nucleotides align to TRBD1. V shed 6 bases, J shed 9 bases, and the junction held 4 bases outside the gene matches. Germline CDR1 MNHEY, CDR2 SVGAGI. The CDR3 loop spans 14 amino acids. CDR3 protein: CASSKGTGGSPLHF. The CDR3 DNA is TGTGCCAGCAGCAAGGGGACAGGGGGTTCACCCCTCCACTTT.

The chain joins TRBV10-1 to TRBJ2-3; the D gene is possibly TRBD1 (5 bases). Per germline, CDR1 WNHNN and CDR2 SYGVQD (reference sequence). Trimming cost V 2 bases and J 1 base, with 7 bases left between them. This CDR3 has 14 amino acids. The CDR3 DNA reads TGCGCCAGCAGTGAGGAACAGGGCACAGATACGCAGTATTTT. Its protein product is CASSEEQGTDTQYF.

This clone was found a few times. The CDR3 loop is CASRPDSSYGYTF. The CDR3, as DNA: TGTGCCAGCAGGCCTGACAGTTCGTATGGCTACACCTTC. This chain joins TRBV6-6 and TRBJ1-2, with D tentatively TRBD1 (5 bases). V was pared by 6 bases and J by 5 bases, with 13 bases between. CDR1 and CDR2 from the germline V gene are MNHNY and SVGAGI (reference sequence). The CDR3 extends over 13 amino acids.

The chain is built from TRBV11-3 and TRBJ2-3, with D hard to call. The length of the CDR3 is 14 residues. Germline CDR1 reads SGHNT; CDR2 reads YENEEA. Trimming pared 0 bases from V and 1 base from J, leaving 5 bases between. This CDR3 reads CASSLDGGTDTQYF. The CDR3 nucleotides read TGTGCCAGCAGCTTAGATGGGGGCACAGATACGCAGTATTTT. Looking up the rest from reference TRBV11-3 and TRBJ2-3 gives the full variable domain: EAGVVQSPRYKIIEKKQPVAFWCNPISGHNTLYWYLQNLGQGPELLIRYENEEAVDDSQLPKDRFSAERLKGVDSTLKIQPAELGDSAVYLCASSLDGGTDTQYFGPGTRLTVL.

The genes are TRBV7-8 and TRBJ1-3; possibly TRBD1 for D (6 bases). CDR1 SGHVS and CDR2 FQNEAQ come from the germline V gene. The ends were cut back, 1 base at V and 0 bases at J, with 13 bases in the middle. The CDR3 spans 17 residues. CDR3 DNA sequence: TGTGCCAGCAGCTTAGTTTGGGGCAGGGGCTCTGGAAACACCATATATTTT. Protein product: CASSLVWGRGSGNTIYF.

This chain connects TRBV3-1 (or the pseudogene TRBV3-2) to TRBJ1-5; TRBD1 might be the D (6 bases). The V gene lost 4 bases and the J gene lost 5 bases, with 18 bases spanning the gap. Germline assignment: CDR1 LGHDT and CDR2 YNNKEL (reference sequence). The CDR3 is 16 amino acids. The CDR3 DNA follows: TGTGCCAGCAGCCCGGAGAACAGGGATGCGCATCAGCCCCAGCATTTT. It encodes CASSPENRDAHQPQHF.

The chain carries TRBV18 and TRBJ1-1, with D unclear. CDR1 is KGHSH and CDR2 is LQKENI in the germline V gene. Between the trimmed V and J ends, which lost 6 bases and 1 base, there was a span of 15 bases. The CDR3 has 15 residues. The CDR3 nucleotides read TGTGCCAGCTCCCGCGGTGGCACCGCGAACACTGAAGCTTTCTTT. It codes for CASSRGGTANTEAFF.

V is TRBV7-2 and J is TRBJ1-5, with a possible D match to TRBD1 (5 bases). Trimming stripped 4 bases from V and 7 bases from J, with 14 bases between. Germline assignment: CDR1 SGHTA and CDR2 FQGNSA. This CDR3 has 14 amino acids. CDR3 sequence (DNA): TGTGCCAGCAGCTCATCAGGGATACTACAGCCCCAGCATTTT. Its protein product is CASSSSGILQPQHF.